Sequencing of this T cell receptor (beta chain) was carried out in a study of blood T cells in healthy people across ages. Per germline, CDR1 MNHNY and CDR2 SVGAGI (reference sequence). This CDR3 region has 16 residues. The V and J ends lost 6 bases and 0 bases, in that order; junction bases with no gene match: 8. Then a second PCR, running roughly 7 to 11 cycles, was carried out with a sample-barcoded 5' primer and a J-beta primer mix. TCRdb re-called the 5' RACE reads with MiXCR, one entry per CDR3 protein. This sample has more than 750,000 distinct CDR3 sequences, with approximately 32% found just once. Ten or more counts support this clonotype. The same sample was also used in a study of T cells of mothers and their children.

The origin of this receptor is a woman aged 40 to 50 in good health. This chain uses TRBV6-6 with TRBJ2-7; 10 bases are shared with TRBD2. The sample comprised blood. In nucleotides, the CDR3 is TGTGCCAGCAGCCCCAGTAGCGGGGGGACCTCCTACGAGCAGTACTTC. Protein: CASSPSSGGTSYEQYF.